Listed below are T cell receptor beta chains from one sample, sequenced in a study of early T cells in non-severe SARS-CoV-2 infection. Each CDR3 protein gets one entry after TCRdb re-called the 5' RACE reads with MiXCR. The sample includes tens of thousands of distinct CDR3 sequences, under 7% seen only once; the top ten take over 20%. The material sequenced was whole blood. These receptors were collected from an adult who was a healthcare worker with PCR-confirmed SARS-CoV-2 infection or an uninfected control (not recorded which). Both conserved end residues are part of each CDR3. Each record gives: clone size, D gene, V gene, J gene, CDR3 protein, CDR3 DNA. The D gene is left open where the match is weak. Clone size, where shown, is once, few, many, or a class for clones that have expanded.

clone size: NA
D gene: TRBD2
V gene: TRBV2
J gene: TRBJ2-3
CDR3 protein: CASRGRGGVDTQYF
CDR3 DNA: TGTGCCAGCCGCGGACGGGGGGGCGTGGATACGCAGTATTTT

clone size: medium-sized
D gene: NA
V gene: TRBV20-1
J gene: TRBJ2-3
CDR3 protein: CSVGRNTDTQYF
CDR3 DNA: TGCAGTGTTGGACGGAACACAGATACGCAGTATTTT

clone size: many
D gene: TRBD1
V gene: TRBV18
J gene: TRBJ2-5
CDR3 protein: CASSPLGQGETQYF
CDR3 DNA: TGTGCCAGCTCACCCCTCGGACAGGGAGAGACCCAGTACTTC

clone size: NA
D gene: NA
V gene: TRBV30
J gene: TRBJ2-1
CDR3 protein: CAWSDSSGQFF
CDR3 DNA: TGTGCCTGGAGCGATTCTAGTGGTCAGTTCTTC

clone size: few
D gene: NA
V gene: TRBV7-8
J gene: TRBJ2-7
CDR3 protein: CASSPSAGAYEQYF
CDR3 DNA: TGTGCCAGCAGCCCCAGTGCAGGGGCATACGAGCAGTACTTC

clone size: many
D gene: TRBD1
V gene: TRBV27
J gene: TRBJ1-1
CDR3 protein: CASSPLTGHGTEAFF
CDR3 DNA: TGTGCCAGCAGTCCTCTGACAGGGCACGGCACTGAAGCTTTCTTT

clone size: NA
D gene: NA
V gene: TRBV28
J gene: TRBJ2-7
CDR3 protein: CASRELGPYEQYF
CDR3 DNA: TGTGCCAGCAGGGAGCTAGGGCCCTACGAGCAGTACTTC

clone size: many
D gene: NA
V gene: TRBV7-3
J gene: TRBJ2-1
CDR3 protein: CASSSPVRPHEQFF
CDR3 DNA: TGTGCCAGCAGCTCACCCGTCAGGCCCCATGAGCAGTTCTTC

clone size: NA
D gene: TRBD1
V gene: TRBV7-8
J gene: TRBJ2-2
CDR3 protein: CASRVTGGRELFF
CDR3 DNA: TGTGCCAGCAGAGTGACAGGGGGCCGGGAGCTGTTTTTT

clone size: many
D gene: NA
V gene: TRBV28
J gene: TRBJ1-2
CDR3 protein: CASSLFDYGYTF
CDR3 DNA: TGTGCCAGCAGTTTATTCGACTATGGCTACACCTTC

clone size: NA
D gene: TRBD2
V gene: TRBV6-2/TRBV6-3
J gene: TRBJ2-1
CDR3 protein: CASSGQRGRMVNEQFF
CDR3 DNA: TGTGCCAGCAGTGGCCAGCGGGGGAGAATGGTTAATGAGCAGTTCTTC

clone size: NA
D gene: NA
V gene: TRBV7-9
J gene: TRBJ2-1
CDR3 protein: CASSLRRDGEQFF
CDR3 DNA: TGTGCCAGCAGCTTACGCCGGGACGGTGAGCAGTTCTTC

clone size: NA
D gene: NA
V gene: TRBV12-3/TRBV12-4
J gene: TRBJ2-7
CDR3 protein: CASAGSPGQTSYEQYF
CDR3 DNA: TGTGCCAGTGCCGGGAGCCCGGGACAGACCTCCTACGAGCAGTACTTC

clone size: many
D gene: TRBD2
V gene: TRBV12-3/TRBV12-4
J gene: TRBJ2-7
CDR3 protein: CASNKRGGLYEQYF
CDR3 DNA: TGTGCCAGCAACAAGCGGGGGGGATTGTACGAGCAGTACTTC

clone size: many
D gene: NA
V gene: TRBV18
J gene: TRBJ2-7
CDR3 protein: CASSPNQGSYEQYF
CDR3 DNA: TGTGCCAGCTCACCGAATCAGGGCTCCTACGAGCAGTACTTC

clone size: many
D gene: NA
V gene: TRBV6-2/TRBV6-3
J gene: TRBJ2-7
CDR3 protein: CASRLSRFYEQYF
CDR3 DNA: TGTGCCAGCAGACTATCCCGCTTCTACGAGCAGTACTTC

clone size: many
D gene: TRBD2
V gene: TRBV28
J gene: TRBJ2-7
CDR3 protein: CASSHASLAGASYEQYF
CDR3 DNA: TGTGCCAGCAGCCACGCCTCTCTAGCGGGAGCGTCCTACGAGCAGTACTTC

clone size: few
D gene: NA
V gene: TRBV7-3
J gene: TRBJ2-7
CDR3 protein: CASSLSGATGEQYF
CDR3 DNA: TGTGCCAGCAGCTTATCGGGAGCAACGGGCGAGCAGTACTTC